Listed below are T cell receptor beta chains from one sample, sequenced in a study of blood T cell repertoires in COVID-19. Only in-frame clones appear in the TCRdb table, and some are missing; sequencing was by immunoSEQ multiplex PCR. The sample contains 240,000 or so clones, 86% of which appear only once. The sequenced sample consisted of peripheral blood. These receptors were taken from a woman in her twenties or thirties who had recovered from COVID-19. Each CDR3 is given with its conserved first and last residue. The order of the fields is clone size, V gene, D gene, J gene, CDR3 protein, CDR3 DNA. D genes are given only for firm matches. Only part of the rows carry a size: once, few, many, or a class if the clone is expanded.

clone size: .
V gene: TRBV3-1/TRBV3-2
D gene: .
J gene: TRBJ1-4
CDR3 protein: CASSQDLIGGDEKLFF
CDR3 DNA: TGTGCCAGCAGCCAAGATCTCATAGGGGGGGATGAAAAACTGTTTTTT

clone size: .
V gene: TRBV9
D gene: .
J gene: TRBJ1-4
CDR3 protein: CASSVEGRGGEKLFF
CDR3 DNA: TGTGCCAGCAGCGTAGAGGGTAGGGGCGGTGAAAAACTGTTTTTT

clone size: .
V gene: TRBV2
D gene: .
J gene: TRBJ1-2
CDR3 protein: CASSDDSYGYTF
CDR3 DNA: TGTGCCAGCAGTGACGACAGTTATGGCTACACCTTC

clone size: .
V gene: TRBV24-1
D gene: TRBD2
J gene: TRBJ2-1
CDR3 protein: CATSETSGGHNEQFF
CDR3 DNA: TGTGCCACCAGTGAGACTAGCGGGGGGCACAATGAGCAGTTCTTC

clone size: .
V gene: TRBV7-9
D gene: TRBD1
J gene: TRBJ1-2
CDR3 protein: CASSSRTGGGGYGYTF
CDR3 DNA: TGTGCCAGCAGCTCACGGACAGGGGGAGGTGGCTATGGCTACACCTTC

clone size: once
V gene: TRBV27
D gene: .
J gene: TRBJ1-5
CDR3 protein: CASSLRTDSFKDQPQHF
CDR3 DNA: TGTGCCAGCAGTTTGCGTACAGACAGCTTCAAAGATCAGCCCCAGCATTTT

clone size: .
V gene: TRBV6-6
D gene: .
J gene: TRBJ1-1
CDR3 protein: CASRKTGPGTEAFF
CDR3 DNA: TGTGCCAGCAGAAAGACAGGCCCGGGCACTGAAGCTTTCTTT

clone size: .
V gene: TRBV7-2
D gene: .
J gene: TRBJ1-4
CDR3 protein: CASSLQGYEKLFF
CDR3 DNA: TGTGCCAGCAGCTTACAGGGATATGAAAAACTGTTTTTT

clone size: .
V gene: TRBV27
D gene: TRBD1
J gene: TRBJ1-2
CDR3 protein: CASSLGGEGQSNYGYTF
CDR3 DNA: TGTGCCAGCAGTTTAGGAGGCGAGGGACAGTCGAACTATGGCTACACCTTC

clone size: .
V gene: TRBV27
D gene: .
J gene: TRBJ2-5
CDR3 protein: CASSLGGTGETQYF
CDR3 DNA: TGTGCCAGCAGTTTAGGAGGAACGGGGGAGACCCAGTACTTC

clone size: once
V gene: TRBV7-8
D gene: .
J gene: TRBJ2-7
CDR3 protein: CASSQEGWYEQYF
CDR3 DNA: TGTGCCAGCAGCCAGGAGGGCTGGTACGAGCAGTACTTC

clone size: .
V gene: TRBV30
D gene: .
J gene: TRBJ1-3
CDR3 protein: CAWSPPEGGEWRNTIYF
CDR3 DNA: TGTGCCTGGAGTCCGCCCGAGGGAGGGGAGTGGAGAAACACCATATATTTT

clone size: few
V gene: TRBV7-2
D gene: .
J gene: TRBJ2-7
CDR3 protein: CASSSPPGGPGEQYF
CDR3 DNA: TGTGCCAGCAGCTCACCCCCGGGCGGGCCGGGGGAGCAGTACTTC

clone size: .
V gene: TRBV6-2/TRBV6-3
D gene: TRBD2
J gene: TRBJ2-5
CDR3 protein: CASSYEPSGGDQETQYF
CDR3 DNA: TGTGCCAGCAGTTACGAACCTAGCGGGGGGGACCAAGAGACCCAGTACTTC